This T cell receptor (beta chain) was observed in a study of tumor and adjacent non-tumor tissue in lung cancer. The template was RNA from unsorted bulk tissue. CDR3 length: 15 amino acids. In germline, CDR1 is MNHEY, CDR2 SVGAGI. V lost 1 base and J 8 bases, leaving 15 bases between the germline ends. The library came from three nested PCR rounds adapted from ARM-PCR protocols. TCRdb ran MiXCR on the multiplex PCR reads and lists one entry per CDR3 protein. Counted here are about 200,000 distinct CDR3 sequences, around 71% occurring once; the ten biggest clones make up about 23%. The clonotype was recovered from a man in his sixties with non-small cell lung cancer. Sequences were obtained from lung tumor tissue. The rearrangement uses TRBV6-5 and TRBJ2-1, with TRBD2 as a possible D gene (6 bases). As DNA, the CDR3 is TGTGCCAGCAGTTACTTACCGGGACTGTGCTATGAGCAGTTCTTC. It translates to CASSYLPGLCYEQFF.